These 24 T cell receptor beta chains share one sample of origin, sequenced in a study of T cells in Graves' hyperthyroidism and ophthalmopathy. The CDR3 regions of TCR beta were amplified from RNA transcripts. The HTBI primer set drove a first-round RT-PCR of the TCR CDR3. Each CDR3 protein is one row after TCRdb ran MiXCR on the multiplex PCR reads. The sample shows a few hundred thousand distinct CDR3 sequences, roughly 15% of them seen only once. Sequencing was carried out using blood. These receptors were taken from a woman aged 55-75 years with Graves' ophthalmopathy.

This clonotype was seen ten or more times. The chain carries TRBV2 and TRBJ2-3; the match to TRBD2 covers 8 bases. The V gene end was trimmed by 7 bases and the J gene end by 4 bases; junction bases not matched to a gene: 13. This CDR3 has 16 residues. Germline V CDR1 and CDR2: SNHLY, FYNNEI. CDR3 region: CASTVPSGWVPDTQYF. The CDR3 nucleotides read TGTGCCAGCACCGTCCCTAGCGGGTGGGTTCCAGATACGCAGTATTTT.

The CDR3 protein is CASSPKTRDGGDTQYF. The DNA of the CDR3 is TGTGCCAGCTCACCAAAGACTCGGGACGGGGGAGATACGCAGTATTTT. The rearrangement uses TRBV18 and TRBJ2-3; possible D gene TRBD2, 6 bases. CDR3 size: 16 residues. The V end was cut by 2 bases, the J end by 5 bases, with 17 bases between. The germline gives CDR1 KGHSH, CDR2 LQKENI.

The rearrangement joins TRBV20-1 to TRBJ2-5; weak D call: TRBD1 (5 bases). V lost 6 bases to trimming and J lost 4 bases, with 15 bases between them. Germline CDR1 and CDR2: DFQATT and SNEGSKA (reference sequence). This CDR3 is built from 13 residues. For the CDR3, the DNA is TGCAGTGCACTACGACAGAAGGGAGAGACCCAGTACTTC. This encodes CSALRQKGETQYF.

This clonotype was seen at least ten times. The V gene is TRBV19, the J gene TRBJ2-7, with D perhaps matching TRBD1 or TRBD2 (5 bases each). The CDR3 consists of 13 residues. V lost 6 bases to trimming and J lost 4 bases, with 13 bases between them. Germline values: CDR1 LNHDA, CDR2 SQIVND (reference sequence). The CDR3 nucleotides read TGTGCCAGTAGCGACCGGGACGGATACGAGCAGTACTTC. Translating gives CASSDRDGYEQYF.

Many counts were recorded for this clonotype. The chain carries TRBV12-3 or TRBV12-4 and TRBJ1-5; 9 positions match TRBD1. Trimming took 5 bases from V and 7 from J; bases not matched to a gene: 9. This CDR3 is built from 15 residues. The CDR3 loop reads CASSRGDRVKQPQHF. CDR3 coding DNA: TGTGCCAGCAGTCGGGGGGACAGGGTGAAACAGCCCCAGCATTTT.

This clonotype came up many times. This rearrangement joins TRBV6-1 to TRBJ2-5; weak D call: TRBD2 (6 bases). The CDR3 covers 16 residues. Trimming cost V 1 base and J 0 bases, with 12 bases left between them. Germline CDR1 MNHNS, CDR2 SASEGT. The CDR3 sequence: CASSEEVGRYQETQYF. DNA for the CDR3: TGTGCCAGCAGTGAAGAGGTTGGGAGGTACCAAGAGACCCAGTACTTC.

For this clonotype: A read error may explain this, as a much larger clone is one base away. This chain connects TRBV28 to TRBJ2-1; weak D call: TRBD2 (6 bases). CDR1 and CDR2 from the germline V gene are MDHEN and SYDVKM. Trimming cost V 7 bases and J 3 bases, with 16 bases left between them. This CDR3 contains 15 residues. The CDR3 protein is CASTPLAGLYNEQFF. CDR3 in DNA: TGTGCCAGCACTCCGCTGGCGGGGCTCTACAATGAGCAGTTCTTC.

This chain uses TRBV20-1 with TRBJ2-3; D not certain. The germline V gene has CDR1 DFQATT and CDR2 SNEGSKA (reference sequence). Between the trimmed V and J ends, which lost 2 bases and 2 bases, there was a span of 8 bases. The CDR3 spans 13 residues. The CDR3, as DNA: TGCAGTGCTAGAACTCAGCCCACAGATACGCAGTATTTT. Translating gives CSARTQPTDTQYF.

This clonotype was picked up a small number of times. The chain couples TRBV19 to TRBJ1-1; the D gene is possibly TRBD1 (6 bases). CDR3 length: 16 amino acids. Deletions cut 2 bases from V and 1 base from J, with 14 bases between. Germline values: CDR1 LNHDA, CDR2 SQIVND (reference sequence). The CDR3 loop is CASSIRGTLPNTEAFF. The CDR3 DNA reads TGTGCCAGTAGTATAAGGGGGACCCTACCGAACACTGAAGCTTTCTTT.

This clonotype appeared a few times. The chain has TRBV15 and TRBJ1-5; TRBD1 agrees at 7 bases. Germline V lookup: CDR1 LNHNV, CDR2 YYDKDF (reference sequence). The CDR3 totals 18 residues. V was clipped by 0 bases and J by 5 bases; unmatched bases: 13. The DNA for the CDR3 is TGTGCCACCAGCAGAGACTTCTCGGGCAGGGGGTATGATCAGCCCCAGCATTTT. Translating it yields CATSRDFSGRGYDQPQHF. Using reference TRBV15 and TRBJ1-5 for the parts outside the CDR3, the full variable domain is DAMVIQNPRYQVTQFGKPVTLSCSQTLNHNVMYWYQQKSSQAPKLLFHYYDKDFNNEADTPDNFQSRRPNTSFCFLDIRSPGLGDTAMYLCATSRDFSGRGYDQPQHFGDGTRLSIL.

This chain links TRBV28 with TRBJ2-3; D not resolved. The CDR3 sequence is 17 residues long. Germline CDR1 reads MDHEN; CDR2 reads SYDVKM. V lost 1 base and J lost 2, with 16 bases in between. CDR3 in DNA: TGTGCCAGCAGTTTATACCCTCAAGGAACCCCCACAGATACGCAGTATTTT. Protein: CASSLYPQGTPTDTQYF.

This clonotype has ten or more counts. CDR3 in DNA: TGTGCCTGGAGTTTAGATCAGCCCCAGCATTTT. This encodes CAWSLDQPQHF. This chain uses TRBV30 with TRBJ1-5; no clear D. Germline values: CDR1 GTSNPN, CDR2 SVGIG (reference sequence). The length of the CDR3 is 11 residues. V lost 2 bases to trimming and J lost 5 bases, with 4 bases between them.

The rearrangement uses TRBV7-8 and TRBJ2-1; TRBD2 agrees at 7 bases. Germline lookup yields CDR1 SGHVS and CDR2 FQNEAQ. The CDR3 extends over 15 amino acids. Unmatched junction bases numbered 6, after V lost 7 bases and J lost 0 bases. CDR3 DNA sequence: TGTGCCAGCATCAAGGGCGGGAGCTCCTACAATGAGCAGTTCTTC. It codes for CASIKGGSSYNEQFF.

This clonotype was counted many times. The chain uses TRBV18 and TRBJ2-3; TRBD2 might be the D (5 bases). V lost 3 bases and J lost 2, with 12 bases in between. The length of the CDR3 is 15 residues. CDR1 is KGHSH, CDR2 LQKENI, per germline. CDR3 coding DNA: TGTGCCAGCTCACCCCCACAGCGGATCACAGATACGCAGTATTTT. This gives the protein CASSPPQRITDTQYF.

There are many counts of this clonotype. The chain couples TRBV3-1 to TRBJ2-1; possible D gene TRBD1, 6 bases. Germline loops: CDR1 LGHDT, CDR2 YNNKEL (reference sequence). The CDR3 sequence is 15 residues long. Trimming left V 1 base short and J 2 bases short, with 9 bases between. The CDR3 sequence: CASSQVPGAYNEQFF. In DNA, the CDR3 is TGTGCCAGCAGCCAAGTCCCAGGGGCCTACAATGAGCAGTTCTTC.

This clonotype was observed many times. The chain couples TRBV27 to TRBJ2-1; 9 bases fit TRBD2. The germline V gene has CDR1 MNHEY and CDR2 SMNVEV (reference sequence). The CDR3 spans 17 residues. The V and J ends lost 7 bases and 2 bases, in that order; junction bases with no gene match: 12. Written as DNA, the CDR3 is TGTGCCAGCACCCGCGGGCTGGCTAGCGGGACCTACAATGAGCAGTTCTTC. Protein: CASTRGLASGTYNEQFF.

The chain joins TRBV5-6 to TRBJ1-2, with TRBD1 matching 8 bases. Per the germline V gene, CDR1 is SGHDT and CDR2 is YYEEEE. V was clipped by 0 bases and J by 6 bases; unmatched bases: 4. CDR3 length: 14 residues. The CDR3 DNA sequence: TGTGCCAGCAGCTTGGTGACAGGGGAGGATGGCTACACCTTC. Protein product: CASSLVTGEDGYTF.

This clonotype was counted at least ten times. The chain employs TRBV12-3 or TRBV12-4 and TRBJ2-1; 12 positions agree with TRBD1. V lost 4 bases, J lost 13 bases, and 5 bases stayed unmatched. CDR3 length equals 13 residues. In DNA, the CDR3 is TGTGCCAGCAGTTCGGGACAGGGGGCTGGTCAGTTCTTC. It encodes CASSSGQGAGQFF.

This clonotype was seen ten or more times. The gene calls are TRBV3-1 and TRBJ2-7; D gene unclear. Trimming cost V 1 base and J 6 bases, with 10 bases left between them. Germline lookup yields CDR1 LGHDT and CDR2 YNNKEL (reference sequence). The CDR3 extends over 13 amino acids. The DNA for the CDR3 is TGTGCCAGCAGCCAAGCTGAGGACGGCGAGCAGTACTTC. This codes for CASSQAEDGEQYF.

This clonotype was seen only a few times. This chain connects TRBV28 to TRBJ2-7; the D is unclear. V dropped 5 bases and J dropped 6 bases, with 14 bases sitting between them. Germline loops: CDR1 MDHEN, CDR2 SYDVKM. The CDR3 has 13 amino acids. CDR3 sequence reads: CASSRTRTGEQYF. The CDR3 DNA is TGTGCCAGCAGTCGGACCCGAACCGGCGAGCAGTACTTC.

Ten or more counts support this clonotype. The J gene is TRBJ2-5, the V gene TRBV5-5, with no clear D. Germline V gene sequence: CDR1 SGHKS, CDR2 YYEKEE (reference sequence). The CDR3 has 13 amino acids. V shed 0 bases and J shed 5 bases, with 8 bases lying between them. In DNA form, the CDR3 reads TGTGCCAGCAGCTTGGAGCCCCGGGAGACCCAGTACTTC. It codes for CASSLEPRETQYF.

DNA for the CDR3: TGTGCCAGCAGTTTCAGAGGCGGTCTTAATTCACCCCTCCACTTT. Its protein is CASSFRGGLNSPLHF. The genes are TRBV6-2 or TRBV6-3 and TRBJ1-6; D unresolved. The CDR3 loop spans 15 amino acids. Trimming shortened V by 4 bases and J by 6 bases, and 13 bases separated the two germline ends. Per germline, CDR1 MNHEY and CDR2 SVGEGT.

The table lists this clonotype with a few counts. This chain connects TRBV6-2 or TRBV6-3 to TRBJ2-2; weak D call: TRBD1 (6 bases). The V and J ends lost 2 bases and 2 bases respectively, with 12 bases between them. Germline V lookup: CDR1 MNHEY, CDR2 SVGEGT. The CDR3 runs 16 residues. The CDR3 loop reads CASSYAGGRNTGELFF. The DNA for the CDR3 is TGTGCCAGCAGTTACGCTGGGGGCCGAAACACCGGGGAGCTGTTTTTT.

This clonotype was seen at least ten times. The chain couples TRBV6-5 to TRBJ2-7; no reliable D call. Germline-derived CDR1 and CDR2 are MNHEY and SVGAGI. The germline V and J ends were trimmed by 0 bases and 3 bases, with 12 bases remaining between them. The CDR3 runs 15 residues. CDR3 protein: CASSYSPLGFYEQYF. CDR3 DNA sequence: TGTGCCAGCAGTTACTCCCCCTTGGGCTTCTACGAGCAGTACTTC.